The TCR beta chain under discussion was sequenced for a study of patients and donors after allogeneic stem cell transplantation. TCRdb recomputed calls from the RT-PCR reads with MiXCR, one row per CDR3 protein. The sample lists some 230,000 distinct CDR3 sequences, roughly 15% occurring once. The CDR3 extends over 14 amino acids. The V and J ends lost 7 bases and 6 bases respectively, with 18 bases between them. The V gene's germline CDR1 is MNHNS and CDR2 SASEGT. The J gene is TRBJ2-5, the V gene TRBV6-1; tentatively, D is TRBD2 (8 bases). The sequencing input was blood, either unsorted or a sorted T cell fraction (not recorded which). The TCR originated in a human donor who was either an allogeneic HSCT recipient or a stem cell or donor lymphocyte infusion donor (not recorded which). It is not recorded whose cells these are; they may come from a transplant donor. Here the CDR3 reads CASTPGGDRKTQYF. The CDR3 DNA sequence: TGTGCCAGCACTCCGGGAGGGGACAGAAAGACCCAGTACTTC.